The next 6 T cell receptor beta chains were all read from a single sample in a study of T cells after yellow fever vaccination. TCRdb re-derived calls from the 5' RACE reads in MiXCR, one entry per CDR3 protein. This table has 250,000 to 400,000 distinct CDR3 sequences, around 4.3% appearing once. Sample: PBMCs, taken 15 days after the yellow fever booster vaccination. These receptors all come from a man aged 18 to 35 who received the YFV17D yellow fever vaccine.

This clonotype was seen at least ten times. J is TRBJ1-1 and V is TRBV5-4; 9 nucleotides agree with TRBD1. The trim removed 3 bases at V and 1 base at J, leaving 4 bases unmatched. The CDR3 covers 15 residues. Germline CDR1 SGHNT, CDR2 YYREEE (reference sequence). The chain's CDR3 is CASSSPGQGNTEAFF. For the CDR3, the DNA is TGTGCCAGCAGCTCTCCGGGACAGGGGAACACTGAAGCTTTCTTT.

This clonotype appeared many times. The rearrangement uses TRBV7-2 and TRBJ2-3; the D gene is possibly TRBD2 (5 bases). There are 14 residues in the CDR3. V lost 3 bases and J 0 bases, leaving 7 bases between the germline ends. Germline lookup yields CDR1 SGHTA and CDR2 FQGNSA. Written as DNA, the CDR3 is TGTGCCAGCAGCTTGACTATAAGCACAGATACGCAGTATTTT. It is translated as CASSLTISTDTQYF. The entire variable domain, with the rest obtained from reference TRBV7-2 and TRBJ2-3, is as follows: GAGVSQSPSNKVTEKGKDVELRCDPISGHTALYWYRQSLGQGLEFLIYFQGNSAPDKSGLPSDRFSAERTGGSVSTLTIQRTQQEDSAVYLCASSLTISTDTQYFGPGTRLTVL.

In this sample, this clonotype turned up many times. The chain joins TRBV20-1 to TRBJ2-5; D remains ambiguous. The CDR3 is made up of 13 amino acids. Germline-derived CDR1 and CDR2 are DFQATT and SNEGSKA (reference sequence). V shed 3 bases and J shed 2 bases, with 10 bases lying between them. The CDR3 spells CSARVGVQETQYF. CDR3 nucleotides: TGCAGTGCTAGGGTTGGGGTTCAAGAGACCCAGTACTTC.

This clonotype has more than one count but fewer than ten. The V gene is TRBV2, the J gene TRBJ2-3, with 9 positions matching TRBD2. Germline assignment: CDR1 SNHLY and CDR2 FYNNEI. CDR3 length equals 15 residues. The V gene end was trimmed by 6 bases and the J gene end by 2 bases; junction bases not matched to a gene: 6. DNA of the CDR3: TGTGCCAGCAGGGAGCGGGGGGTGGTCACAGATACGCAGTATTTT. It encodes CASRERGVVTDTQYF. The complete variable domain, with remaining parts taken from reference TRBV2 and TRBJ2-3, reads EPEVTQTPSHQVTQMGQEVILRCVPISNHLYFYWYRQILGQKVEFLVSFYNNEISEKSEIFDDQFSVERPDGSNFTLKIRSTKLEDSAMYFCASRERGVVTDTQYFGPGTRLTVL.

In this sample, this clonotype turned up once. CDR3 loop: CASSLVVQAFEQYF. The CDR3 DNA sequence: TGTGCCAGCAGCTTAGTTGTGCAGGCCTTCGAGCAGTACTTC. This chain connects TRBV7-2 to TRBJ2-7; the D is unclear. There are 14 residues in the CDR3. V shed 1 base and J shed 6 bases, with 13 bases lying between them. Looked up from germline, CDR1 is SGHTA and CDR2 is FQGNSA.

This clonotype was seen only a few times. This sequence joins TRBV18 and TRBJ2-2, with D tentatively TRBD1 (6 bases). Germline CDR1 KGHSH, CDR2 LQKENI. Trimming pared 4 bases from V and 4 bases from J, leaving 13 bases between. This CDR3 contains 15 residues. CDR3 sequence: CASSRPNRATGELFF. The CDR3, as DNA: TGTGCCAGCTCACGACCTAACAGGGCCACCGGGGAGCTGTTTTTT.